The 22 T cell receptor beta chains in this list originate from one sample, sequenced in a study of neoadjuvant anti-PD-1 for oral cavity cancer. Time point given: after neoadjuvant nivolumab, at surgical resection. Generated by immunoSEQ multiplex PCR, the TCRdb table keeps only in-frame clones and is missing some. This sample yields tens of thousands of clones, of which roughly nine tenths are seen a single time; around 2.6% belongs to the top ten. Sequences were derived from PBMCs, sampled after nivolumab (anti-PD-1) treatment. The receptors were sampled from a person aged 40 to 85 with oral cavity squamous cell carcinoma.

The chain combines TRBV30 with TRBJ1-3; unclear D gene. This CDR3 has 11 amino acids. V was cut by 4 bases and J by 8 bases, with 9 bases left in between. Germline V gene lookup returns CDR1 GTSNPN and CDR2 SVGIG (reference sequence). The chain's CDR3 is CAWNSGYTIYF. The DNA for the CDR3 is TGTGCCTGGAACTCCGGCTACACCATATATTTT.

This chain joins TRBV7-9 and TRBJ2-2; the D gene is possibly TRBD1 (5 bases). Per the germline V gene, CDR1 is SEHNR and CDR2 is FQNEAQ (reference sequence). V lost 11 bases and J lost 6, with 22 bases in between. The CDR3 totals 15 residues. The CDR3 protein is CAGSPRQGSPGELFF. In DNA, the CDR3 is TGTGCCGGAAGCCCACGGCAGGGTTCTCCCGGGGAGCTGTTTTTT. The variable domain in full, with the rest retrieved from reference TRBV7-9 and TRBJ2-2, is DTGVSQNPRHKITKRGQNVTFRCDPISEHNRLYWYRQTLGQGPEFLTYFQNEAQLEKSRLLSDRFSAERPKGSFSTLEIQRTEQGDSAMYLCAGSPRQGSPGELFFGEGSRLTVL.

V gene TRBV6-5 combines with J gene TRBJ2-1, with TRBD1 as a possible D gene (5 bases). The CDR3 has 14 residues. CDR1 and CDR2 (germline): MNHEY, SVGAGI. The V gene lost 10 bases and the J gene lost 7 bases, with 20 bases spanning the gap. CDR3 sequence: CAIKAGIHRNEQFF. CDR3 in DNA: TGTGCCATCAAGGCAGGGATCCATCGTAATGAGCAGTTCTTC.

The gene calls are TRBV6-6 and TRBJ2-7, with D possibly being TRBD1 or TRBD2 (5 bases each). Trimming shortened V by 6 bases and J by 4 bases, and 22 bases separated the two germline ends. Per germline, CDR1 MNHNY and CDR2 SVGAGI (reference sequence). The CDR3 length is 16 residues. This chain's CDR3 is CASSPGGPEGVYEQYF. The CDR3 DNA is TGTGCCAGCAGCCCAGGAGGCCCTGAAGGGGTATACGAGCAGTACTTC.

This clone appeared a few times. The chain couples TRBV5-1 to TRBJ1-1, with D hard to call. CDR3 length equals 13 residues. Germline V CDR1 and CDR2: SGHRS, YFSETQ. With 6 bases removed from V and 1 base from J, the gap between germline ends came to 10 bases. The CDR3 sequence: CASMRVPNTEAFF. CDR3 coding DNA: TGCGCCAGCATGAGGGTACCGAACACTGAAGCTTTCTTT. Combining the CDR3 with reference TRBV5-1 and TRBJ1-1 gives the whole variable domain KAGVTQTPRYLIKTRGQQVTLSCSPISGHRSVSWYQQTPGQGLQFLFEYFSETQRNKGNFPGRFSGRQFSNSRSEMNVSTLELGDSALYLCASMRVPNTEAFFGQGTRLTVV.

This clone occurred once. This chain links TRBV11-2 with TRBJ2-3; TRBD2 matches at 7 bases. This CDR3 comprises 17 residues. Germline CDR1 reads SGHAT; CDR2 reads FQNNGV. V gave up 5 bases and J gave up 0 bases; unmatched junction bases: 11. CDR3 nucleotide sequence: TGTGCCAGCAGCGCAGGCGGGAGCACCTATAGCACAGATACGCAGTATTTT. This gives the protein CASSAGGSTYSTDTQYF.

This chain connects TRBV11-1 to TRBJ2-7, with 10 bases identical to TRBD2. Germline assignment: CDR1 SGHAT and CDR2 FQDESV (reference sequence). The junction had 9 bases not matched to a gene; V was cut back by 5 bases and J by 2 bases. This CDR3 contains 16 residues. The CDR3 protein is CASSTGLAVFTYEQYF. The CDR3 nucleotides read TGTGCCAGCAGCACTGGACTAGCGGTGTTTACCTACGAGCAGTACTTC.

The chain carries TRBV27 and TRBJ2-7, with 7 bases fitting TRBD2. Germline V gene lookup returns CDR1 MNHEY and CDR2 SMNVEV (reference sequence). The CDR3 runs 12 residues. Trimming took 8 bases from V and 3 from J; bases not matched to a gene: 4. The CDR3 nucleotides are TGTGCCAGCCGGGACTATTTCTACGAGCAGTACTTC. Protein sequence: CASRDYFYEQYF.

DNA for the CDR3: TGTGCCAGCAGCACCGGGACACCGGGCTTAAGGGAAAAACTGTTTTTT. This gives the protein CASSTGTPGLREKLFF. The chain combines TRBV11-2 with TRBJ1-4, with a weak D call TRBD1 (6 bases). This CDR3 is built from 16 residues. Germline V CDR1 and CDR2: SGHAT, FQNNGV. V was pared by 5 bases and J by 8 bases, with 21 bases between.

This chain joins TRBV29-1 and TRBJ1-2; the D is unclear. Germline V gene data show CDR1 as SQVTM and CDR2 as ANQGSEA. This CDR3 has 15 residues. Trimming removed 0 bases from V and 4 bases from J, with 15 bases in between. CDR3 DNA sequence: TGCAGCGTTGAAGATCCAAGACCGGGATTCTATGGCTACACCTTC. Residues: CSVEDPRPGFYGYTF.

This sequence joins TRBV28 and TRBJ1-5; D not resolved. The CDR3 extends over 15 amino acids. CDR1 is MDHEN and CDR2 is SYDVKM in the germline V gene. V was cut by 4 bases and J by 2 bases, with 12 bases left in between. The CDR3 region is CASSSETRGNQPQHF. The DNA for the CDR3 is TGTGCCAGCAGTTCAGAGACACGGGGCAATCAGCCCCAGCATTTT.

By proportion, this clone is medium-sized. The V call is TRBV5-4, the J call TRBJ1-1; possible D gene TRBD1, 6 bases. Trimming took 5 bases from V and 5 from J, leaving 16 bases between them. Germline CDR1 and CDR2: SGHNT and YYREEE (reference sequence). The CDR3 contains 14 residues. The CDR3 nucleotides read TGTGCCAGCAGTTGGGGGGCTGGGAAGACTGAAGCTTTCTTT. Translation: CASSWGAGKTEAFF.

The chain is built from TRBV29-1 and TRBJ1-2; weak D call: TRBD1 (6 bases). Germline CDR1 reads SQVTM; CDR2 reads ANQGSEA. This CDR3 is 13 amino acids long. V was clipped by 6 bases and J by 5 bases, with 16 bases between them. Here the CDR3 reads CSVIRDTVYGYTF. DNA of the CDR3: TGCAGCGTAATCCGGGACACGGTATATGGCTACACCTTC.

The chain couples TRBV6-5 to TRBJ2-6; D ambiguous. This CDR3 has 16 residues. V was clipped by 2 bases and J by 0 bases, with 8 bases between them. CDR1 MNHEY and CDR2 SVGAGI come from the germline V gene. CDR3 in amino acids: CASSYVPLSGANVLTF. The CDR3 DNA is TGTGCCAGCAGTTACGTGCCCCTCTCTGGGGCCAACGTCCTGACTTTC.

V usage is TRBV2 and J usage is TRBJ1-2; the D gene is possibly TRBD1 (6 bases). Per germline, CDR1 SNHLY and CDR2 FYNNEI. The V and J ends lost 2 bases and 8 bases respectively, with 15 bases between them. The CDR3 is 14 amino acids. CDR3 sequence: CASSEMTGLWGYTF. In DNA form, the CDR3 reads TGTGCCAGCAGTGAAATGACAGGACTATGGGGCTACACCTTC.

The V and J genes are TRBV7-8 and TRBJ2-1, with 8 bases aligning to TRBD2. Germline lookup yields CDR1 SGHVS and CDR2 FQNEAQ. The CDR3 has 15 residues. With V trimmed by 5 bases and J by 4 bases, 7 bases remained unmatched. CDR3 in amino acids: CASSPTSGPYNEQFF. DNA of the CDR3: TGTGCCAGCAGCCCAACTAGCGGACCTTACAATGAGCAGTTCTTC.

This sequence joins TRBV6-6 and TRBJ2-7; 7 bases are shared with TRBD2. Germline-derived CDR1 and CDR2 are MNHNY and SVGAGI (reference sequence). This CDR3 has 16 residues. V trimming: 7 bases; J trimming: 3 bases; junction bases outside the gene matches: 15. The CDR3 region is CASTPLPGGGIYEQYF. Written as DNA, the CDR3 is TGTGCCAGCACCCCCCTTCCCGGGGGAGGGATCTACGAGCAGTACTTC.

DNA of the CDR3: TGTGCCAGCGCCTGGGGCGGCCGGTGGAATGAGCAGTTCTTC. It encodes CASAWGGRWNEQFF. The rearrangement links TRBV11-2 to TRBJ2-1, with a possible D match to TRBD1 (5 bases). There are 14 residues in the CDR3. The germline CDR1 and CDR2 sequences are SGHAT and FQNNGV. V dropped 8 bases and J dropped 7 bases, with 18 bases sitting between them.

The chain is built from TRBV5-1 and TRBJ2-4; TRBD1 is a possible D gene (5 bases). Per the germline V gene, CDR1 is SGHRS and CDR2 is YFSETQ. The V end lost 4 bases, the J end lost 3 bases, and 14 bases lay between the germline ends. The CDR3 consists of 15 residues. As DNA, the CDR3 is TGCGCCAGCAGCCTGCCGACAGAAGTCAAAAACATTCAGTACTTC. It codes for CASSLPTEVKNIQYF.

The V call is TRBV5-1, the J call TRBJ2-3, with D perhaps matching TRBD1 (5 bases). CDR3 length: 15 amino acids. Trimming cost V 0 bases and J 0 bases, with 8 bases left between them. Germline CDR1 is SGHRS and CDR2 is YFSETQ. CDR3 region: CASSLGQFSTDTQYF. Here the CDR3 DNA reads TGCGCCAGCAGCTTGGGACAGTTTAGCACAGATACGCAGTATTTT.

The CDR3 loop is CASTTGPDQPQHF. Written as DNA, the CDR3 is TGTGCCAGCACCACAGGGCCGGACCAGCCCCAGCATTTT. The rearrangement joins TRBV2 to TRBJ1-5, with D possibly TRBD1 on 6 matching bases. The CDR3 spans 13 residues. The germline CDR1 and CDR2 sequences are SNHLY and FYNNEI. The ends were cut back, 7 bases at V and 7 bases at J, with 14 bases in the middle.

This chain connects TRBV5-4 to TRBJ2-7, with TRBD2 identical over 13 bases. The CDR3 runs 16 residues. Per the germline V gene, CDR1 is SGHNT and CDR2 is YYREEE (reference sequence). V trimming: 3 bases; J trimming: 2 bases; junction bases outside the gene matches: 5. This chain's CDR3 is CASSSSGTSGAYEQYF. CDR3 in DNA: TGTGCCAGCAGCTCTTCCGGGACTAGCGGGGCCTACGAGCAGTACTTC.